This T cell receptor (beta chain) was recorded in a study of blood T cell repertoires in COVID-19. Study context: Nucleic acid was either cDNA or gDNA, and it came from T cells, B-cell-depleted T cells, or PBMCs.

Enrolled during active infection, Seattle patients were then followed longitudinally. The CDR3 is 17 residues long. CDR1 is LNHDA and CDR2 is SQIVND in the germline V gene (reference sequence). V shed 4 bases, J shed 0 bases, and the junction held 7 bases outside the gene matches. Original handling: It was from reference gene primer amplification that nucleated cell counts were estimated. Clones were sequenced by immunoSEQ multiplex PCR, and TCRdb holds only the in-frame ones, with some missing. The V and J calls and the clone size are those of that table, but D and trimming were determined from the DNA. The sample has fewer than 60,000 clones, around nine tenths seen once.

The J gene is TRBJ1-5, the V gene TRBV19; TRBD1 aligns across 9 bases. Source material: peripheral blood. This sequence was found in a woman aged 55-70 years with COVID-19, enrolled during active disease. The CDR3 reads CASSSTGGGRSNQPQHF. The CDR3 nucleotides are TGTGCCAGTAGTAGTACAGGGGGCGGGCGTAGCAATCAGCCCCAGCATTTT.